This T cell receptor beta chain was profiled in a study of sequential checkpoint blockade in melanoma. Overall study context: Patients were randomized 1:1 to nivolumab-then-ipilimumab or ipilimumab-then-nivolumab first-line. Both treatment sequences were followed by maintenance nivolumab.

Germline CDR1 is LGHNA and CDR2 is YNFKEQ. The V gene end was trimmed by 4 bases and the J gene end by 4 bases; junction bases not matched to a gene: 5. CDR3 length equals 15 residues. This clone was counted between two and nine times. A much larger clone lies a single base off, so this may be a read error. TCRdb's copy holds only in-frame clones and misses some; the assay was immunoSEQ multiplex PCR. In the table there are over 10,000 clones, less than 70% of which are singletons. Treatment here: randomized to nivolumab then ipilimumab (arm A) or the reverse (arm B). From thawed PBMCs, live CD3+CD8+ cells negative for CD19 and CD56 were sorted.

The TCR originated in a human donor with melanoma. The source material was CD8+ T cells sorted from blood (inferred from file names), sampled from a patient given nivolumab and ipilimumab in sequence. The chain uses TRBV4-2 and TRBJ2-1; 9 bases align to TRBD2. CDR3 sequence reads: CASSPRLAEYNEQFF. CDR3 DNA sequence: TGTGCCAGCAGCCCCCGACTAGCGGAGTACAATGAGCAGTTCTTC.